The 20 T cell receptor beta chains below all came from one sample that was sequenced in a study of CD8+ T cells in alopecia areata. RNA was extracted and reverse transcribed into cDNA as the sequencing template. Sequenced by immunoSEQ multiplex PCR; TCRdb stores in-frame clones only, minus some. This repertoire shows some 170,000 clones, just over 65% found once; its top ten account for around 10%. This specimen was CD8+ T cells sorted from blood, taken at week 0. The origin of the receptors is a human donor with alopecia areata.

The chain recombines TRBV7-8 with TRBJ2-5; D may be TRBD1 (5 bases). The CDR3 length is 14 residues. CDR1 and CDR2 from the germline V gene are SGHVS and FQNEAQ. V shed 6 bases and J shed 1 base, with 12 bases lying between them. The CDR3, as DNA: TGTGCCAGCAGTCAAACAGGTTTCCAAGAGACCCAGTACTTC. Its protein is CASSQTGFQETQYF.

The J gene is TRBJ2-3, the V gene TRBV7-9; possibly TRBD1 or TRBD2 for D (5 bases each). The CDR3 has 15 residues. V was clipped by 8 bases and J by 0 bases, with 15 bases between them. Germline V gene lookup returns CDR1 SEHNR and CDR2 FQNEAQ (reference sequence). The CDR3 region has the DNA TGTGCCAGCCAGGGCGGGCAGGATAGCACAGATACGCAGTATTTT. Translating gives CASQGGQDSTDTQYF.

The table lists this clone with a few counts. The rearrangement links TRBV6-6 to TRBJ1-4; D uncertain. This CDR3 region has 13 residues. CDR1 is MNHNY, CDR2 SVGAGI, per germline (reference sequence). V was shortened by 8 bases and J by 0 bases, with 7 bases between the two germline ends. CDR3 DNA sequence: TGTGCCAGCGCGGTTGCAACTAATGAAAAACTGTTTTTT. The encoded protein is CASAVATNEKLFF.

The chain recombines TRBV7-2 with TRBJ2-7; D call uncertain. The V and J ends lost 7 bases and 2 bases respectively, with 18 bases between them. Germline lookup yields CDR1 SGHTA and CDR2 FQGNSA. This CDR3 contains 15 residues. The CDR3 region has the DNA TGTGCCAGCACCGTTTTTGCCAAAACCGCCTACGAGCAGTACTTC. Its translation: CASTVFAKTAYEQYF.

This clone was picked up a small number of times. The chain joins TRBV19 to TRBJ2-7; D ambiguous. V was cut by 6 bases and J by 6 bases, with 12 bases left in between. CDR3 size: 12 residues. Per the germline V gene, CDR1 is LNHDA and CDR2 is SQIVND (reference sequence). CDR3 DNA sequence: TGTGCCAGTAGCATCGGAGTTACCGAGCAGTACTTC. This sequence encodes CASSIGVTEQYF.

The rearrangement joins TRBV29-1 to TRBJ2-5; 9 bases are shared with TRBD1. V lost 0 bases to trimming and J lost 6 bases; unmatched junction nucleotides: 11. The CDR3 is 16 amino acids. The germline CDR1 and CDR2 sequences are SQVTM and ANQGSEA. CDR3 protein: CSVEDLAGTGSQTQYF. CDR3 coding DNA: TGCAGCGTTGAAGATCTGGCCGGGACAGGGTCCCAGACCCAGTACTTC. The variable domain in full, with the rest retrieved from reference TRBV29-1 and TRBJ2-5, is SAVISQKPSRDICQRGTSLTIQCQVDSQVTMMFWYRQQPGQSLTLIATANQGSEATYESGFVIDKFPISRPNLTFSTLTVSNMSPEDSSIYLCSVEDLAGTGSQTQYFGPGTRLLVL.

This chain joins TRBV5-1 and TRBJ1-4, with TRBD1 matching over 12 bases. Germline V lookup: CDR1 SGHRS, CDR2 YFSETQ. The CDR3 is 17 residues long. The ends lost 0 bases at V and 6 bases at J; junction bases unmatched: 6. The CDR3 sequence is CASSLAGTGGRDEKLFF. CDR3 in DNA: TGCGCCAGCAGCTTGGCGGGGACAGGGGGCCGAGATGAAAAACTGTTTTTT.

This clone was seen more than once but under ten times. The chain has TRBV13 and TRBJ2-5; D gene unclear. The germline V gene encodes CDR1 PRHDT and CDR2 FYEKMQ (reference sequence). V shed 2 bases and J shed 4 bases, with 5 bases lying between them. The CDR3 runs to 12 residues. CDR3 coding DNA: TGTGCCAGCAGCTTAATGCGAGAGACCCAGTACTTC. Translating gives CASSLMRETQYF.

This clone was picked up a small number of times. V usage is TRBV27 and J usage is TRBJ2-2, with 9 bases that match TRBD2. The CDR3 is 16 residues long. V lost 5 bases, J lost 2 bases, and 6 bases stayed unmatched. The germline gives CDR1 MNHEY, CDR2 SMNVEV (reference sequence). CDR3 coding DNA: TGTGCCAGCAGTCCCCCAGCGGGGGGAAACACCGGGGAGCTGTTTTTT. Translated: CASSPPAGGNTGELFF.

The V and J genes are TRBV2 and TRBJ2-2, with D unresolved. From germline, CDR1 is SNHLY and CDR2 FYNNEI. Trimming removed 3 bases at V and 6 bases at J, with 8 bases between. The CDR3 loop spans 13 amino acids. The DNA of the CDR3 is TGTGCCAGCAGTGAGCGACTTCCCGGGGAGCTGTTTTTT. Protein sequence: CASSERLPGELFF.

This chain joins TRBV25-1 and TRBJ1-2; D not certain. V was trimmed by 2 bases and J by 8 bases, leaving 6 bases between them. Per germline, CDR1 MGHDK and CDR2 SYGVNS. The CDR3 runs to 11 residues. DNA for the CDR3: TGTGCCAGCAGTGAACCTCGAGGCTACACCTTC. Protein product: CASSEPRGYTF.

The genes are TRBV19 and TRBJ2-7; D not certain. Trimming took off 3 bases at V and 0 bases at J, with 9 bases between the two ends. This CDR3 is built from 14 residues. CDR1 is LNHDA and CDR2 is SQIVND in the germline V gene (reference sequence). This CDR3 is CASSMATSSYEQYF. In nucleotides, the CDR3 is TGTGCCAGTAGTATGGCTACCAGCTCCTACGAGCAGTACTTC.

This chain links TRBV5-6 with TRBJ2-1, with TRBD1 identical over 7 bases. Losses at the gene ends were 4 bases for V and 3 bases for J; bases not matched to a gene: 7. CDR1 and CDR2 from the germline V gene are SGHDT and YYEEEE. This CDR3 contains 15 residues. The CDR3 DNA reads TGTGCCAGCAGCAGGGGACAGCGACTCTACAATGAGCAGTTCTTC. It translates to CASSRGQRLYNEQFF.

The rearrangement links TRBV4-2 to TRBJ2-7; D tentatively reads TRBD1 or TRBD2 (6 bases each). Looked up from germline, CDR1 is LGHNA and CDR2 is YNFKEQ. Trimming stripped 0 bases from V and 4 bases from J, with 10 bases between. The CDR3 length is 14 residues. The CDR3 reads CASSQEEGGYEQYF. CDR3 DNA sequence: TGTGCCAGCAGCCAAGAGGAGGGGGGTTACGAGCAGTACTTC.

The genes are TRBV19 and TRBJ2-5; D gene unclear. The CDR3 runs 14 residues. Germline V gives CDR1 LNHDA, CDR2 SQIVND (reference sequence). V lost 3 bases and J 4 bases, leaving 12 bases between the germline ends. The CDR3 DNA follows: TGTGCCAGTAGTATCGCCCAGGAAATAGAGACCCAGTACTTC. Protein sequence: CASSIAQEIETQYF. Looking up the rest from reference TRBV19 and TRBJ2-5 gives the full variable domain: DGGITQSPKYLFRKEGQNVTLSCEQNLNHDAMYWYRQDPGQGLRLIYYSQIVNDFQKGDIAEGYSVSREKKESFPLTVTSAQKNPTAFYLCASSIAQEIETQYFGPGTRLLVL.

DNA of the CDR3: TGTGCCAGCAGCTTAGTGAGGGCAGATGGCTACACCTTC. Amino acids: CASSLVRADGYTF. The chain recombines TRBV7-9 with TRBJ1-2; D gene uncertain. Trimming took off 1 base at V and 6 bases at J, with 9 bases between the two ends. CDR1 SEHNR and CDR2 FQNEAQ come from the germline V gene (reference sequence). The length of the CDR3 is 13 residues.

V usage is TRBV5-1 and J usage is TRBJ2-1; D uncertain. Germline values: CDR1 SGHRS, CDR2 YFSETQ. The CDR3 has 13 amino acids. V shed 6 bases and J shed 6 bases, with 13 bases lying between them. As DNA, the CDR3 is TGCGCCAGCATCCCGTCCGGTCTCAATGAGCAGTTCTTC. The encoded protein is CASIPSGLNEQFF.

The sample holds one count of this clone. The rearrangement joins TRBV29-1 to TRBJ1-2; no clear D gene. The CDR3 is 13 residues long. The germline V gene encodes CDR1 SQVTM and CDR2 ANQGSEA. The V end lost 1 base, the J end lost 8 bases, and 14 bases lay between the germline ends. The CDR3 nucleotides are TGCAGCGTTGAAGGGAAAGTCGAGGGAGGCTACACCTTC. It yields the protein CSVEGKVEGGYTF.

Turning to this clone: Its ends do not fully match the called genes, so a read error is possible. The identical CDR3 is also encoded by other nucleotide sequences in the sample. The genes are TRBV29-1 and TRBJ1-2, with TRBD1 matching over 9 bases. The length of the CDR3 is 15 residues. Looked up from germline, CDR1 is SQVTM and CDR2 is ANQGSEA. CDR3 nucleotides: TGCAGCGATATAAAGGACAGGGGACGTGGCTATGGCTACACCTTT. This sequence encodes CSDIKDRGRGYGYTF.

V usage is TRBV2 and J usage is TRBJ1-1; possible D gene TRBD1, 6 bases. V gave up 2 bases and J gave up 6 bases, with 13 bases separating them. The germline V gene encodes CDR1 SNHLY and CDR2 FYNNEI. The CDR3 loop spans 14 amino acids. The CDR3 nucleotides read TGTGCCAGCAGTGAAACAGGGTTTATGGCTGAAGCTTTCTTT. It codes for CASSETGFMAEAFF.